This TCR beta chain came from a study of blood T cells in healthy people across ages. A J-beta primer mix and a sample-barcoded 5' primer were used in a second PCR of about 7 to 12 cycles. A template-switch adaptor containing 12 random nucleotides labeled each cDNA molecule. TCRdb itself ran the 5' RACE reads through MiXCR, one entry per CDR3 protein. Of approximately 800,000 distinct CDR3 sequences detected, about 55% appear once; the ten largest clones hold about 38%. Between the trimmed V and J ends, which lost 1 base and 4 bases, there was a span of 11 bases. The CDR3 runs to 13 residues. The germline V gene encodes CDR1 DFQATT and CDR2 SNEGSKA (reference sequence). General study findings and limits: Underestimates were what the diversity estimates from one million T cells were considered to be.

Every sample gave at least 5 micrograms of total RNA when it was extracted. This clonotype was detected a few times. Its antigen is still unknown. This chain connects TRBV20-1 to TRBJ2-7; D not resolved. This sequence was found in a man older than 75 in good health. The sample comprised blood. Written as DNA, the CDR3 is TGCAGTGCTAGAGGCAGAGACCAATACGAGCAGTACTTC. It specifies CSARGRDQYEQYF.